This T cell receptor beta chain was sequenced for a study of blood T cell repertoires in COVID-19. Across the whole study: Donors in the United States, Italy and Spain gave samples during acute or convalescent COVID-19. PBMCs, B-cell-depleted T cells, or T cells were the source of the cDNA or gDNA that made up the material.

Original processing notes: Estimation of nucleated cell counts was performed using reference gene primer amplification. TCRdb's table, derived via immunoSEQ multiplex PCR, lists solely in-frame clones and lacks some. V, J and clone size reflect that table, while D and trimming were determined from the DNA. The sample has about 60,000 clones; about nine tenths are singletons. The V gene's germline CDR1 is SGHAT and CDR2 FQNNGV. J lost 3 bases, V lost 3 bases, and 2 bases had no gene match. The CDR3 runs to 15 residues. The TCR originated in a human donor in a cohort sampled during active COVID-19. The material sequenced was peripheral blood. The chain employs TRBV11-2 and TRBJ2-7, with 13 positions matching TRBD2. For the CDR3, the DNA is TGTGCCAGCAGCTTCGGACTAGCGGGAGTCTACGAGCAGTACTTC. It specifies CASSFGLAGVYEQYF.